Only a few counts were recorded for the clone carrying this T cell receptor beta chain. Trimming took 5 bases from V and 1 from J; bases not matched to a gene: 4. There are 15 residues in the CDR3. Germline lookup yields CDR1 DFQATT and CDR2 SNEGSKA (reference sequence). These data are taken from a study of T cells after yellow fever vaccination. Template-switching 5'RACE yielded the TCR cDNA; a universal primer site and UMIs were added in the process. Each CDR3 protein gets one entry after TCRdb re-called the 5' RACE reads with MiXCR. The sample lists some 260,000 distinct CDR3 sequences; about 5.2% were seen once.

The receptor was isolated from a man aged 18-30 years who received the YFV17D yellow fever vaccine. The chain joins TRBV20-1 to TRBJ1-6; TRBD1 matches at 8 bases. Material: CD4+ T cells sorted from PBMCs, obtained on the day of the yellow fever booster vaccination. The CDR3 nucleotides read TGCAGTGCTTCGACAGGGGTTTCCTATAATTCACCCCTCCACTTT. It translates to CSASTGVSYNSPLHF.